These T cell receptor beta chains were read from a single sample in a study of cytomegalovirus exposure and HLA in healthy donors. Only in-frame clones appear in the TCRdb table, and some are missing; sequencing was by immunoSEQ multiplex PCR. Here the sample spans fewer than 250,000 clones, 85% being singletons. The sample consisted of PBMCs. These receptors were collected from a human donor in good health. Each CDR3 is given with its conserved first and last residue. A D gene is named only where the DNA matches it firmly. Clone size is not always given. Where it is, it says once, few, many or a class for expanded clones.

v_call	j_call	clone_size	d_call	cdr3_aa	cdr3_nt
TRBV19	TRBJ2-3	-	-	CASSRALTDTQYF	TGTGCCAGTTCAAGAGCCCTCACAGATACGCAGTATTTT
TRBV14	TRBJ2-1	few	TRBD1	CASSQEGQVYNEQFF	TGTGCCAGCAGCCAAGAGGGACAGGTCTACAATGAGCAGTTCTTC
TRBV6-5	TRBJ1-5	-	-	CASSERGGGQPQHF	TGTGCCAGCAGCGAAAGGGGGGGCGGCCAGCCCCAGCATTTT
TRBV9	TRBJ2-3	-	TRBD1	CASSARGGTGAPDTQYF	TGTGCCAGCAGCGCGAGAGGGGGGACAGGGGCCCCAGATACGCAGTATTTT
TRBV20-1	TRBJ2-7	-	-	CSASAGYEQYF	TGCAGTGCTAGTGCGGGATACGAGCAGTACTTC
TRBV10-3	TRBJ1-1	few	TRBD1	CAISADRGAEAFF	TGTGCCATCAGTGCAGACAGGGGAGCTGAAGCTTTCTTT
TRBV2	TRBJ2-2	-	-	CASMGGPTGELFF	TGTGCCAGCATGGGGGGGCCCACCGGGGAGCTGTTTTTT
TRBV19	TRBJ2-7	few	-	CASSWAGISYEQYF	TGTGCCAGTAGTTGGGCAGGGATTTCCTACGAGCAGTACTTC
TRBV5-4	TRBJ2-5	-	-	CASSSLSGFEETQYF	TGTGCCAGCAGCTCACTAAGCGGTTTCGAAGAGACCCAGTACTTC
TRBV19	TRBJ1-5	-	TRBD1	CASRSTGTGGNQPQHF	TGTGCCAGTAGGTCCACGGGGACAGGGGGCAATCAGCCCCAGCATTTT
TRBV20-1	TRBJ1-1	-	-	CSARKGAAFF	TGCAGTGCTAGAAAGGGAGCAGCTTTCTTT
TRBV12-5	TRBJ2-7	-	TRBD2	CASVERESYEQYF	TGTGCTAGTGTGGAGCGGGAGTCCTACGAGCAGTACTTC
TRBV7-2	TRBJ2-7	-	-	CASSPDNSGSYEQYF	TGTGCCAGCAGCCCCGATAATAGCGGATCCTACGAGCAGTACTTC
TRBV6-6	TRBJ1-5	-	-	CAGDQPQHF	TGTGCCGGAGATCAGCCCCAGCATTTT
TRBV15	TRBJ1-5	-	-	CATSRDYLQSNQPQHF	TGTGCCACCAGCAGAGATTACCTACAGAGCAATCAGCCCCAGCATTTT
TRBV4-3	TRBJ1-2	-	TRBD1	CASSRSLTGGNYGYTF	TGCGCCAGCAGCCGAAGTCTGACAGGGGGAAACTATGGCTACACCTTC
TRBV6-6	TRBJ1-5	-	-	CASRAPGGSNQPQHF	TGTGCCAGCAGGGCTCCGGGGGGTAGCAATCAGCCCCAGCATTTT
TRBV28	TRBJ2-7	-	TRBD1	CASSFTTGGGYEQYF	TGTGCCAGCAGCTTCACTACAGGGGGCGGTTACGAGCAGTACTTC
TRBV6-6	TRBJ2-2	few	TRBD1	CASSLMTGETGELFF	TGTGCCAGCAGCCTAATGACAGGGGAGACCGGGGAGCTGTTTTTT
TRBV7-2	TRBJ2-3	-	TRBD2	CASSLGLAGPDTQYF	TGTGCCAGCAGCTTAGGACTAGCGGGACCAGATACGCAGTATTTT
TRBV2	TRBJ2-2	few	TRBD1	CASGAQGAGGELFF	TGTGCCAGCGGTGCACAGGGGGCTGGCGGGGAGCTGTTTTTT
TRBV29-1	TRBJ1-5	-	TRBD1	CSAALGGSNQPQHF	TGCAGCGCCGCTTTAGGGGGCAGCAATCAGCCCCAGCATTTT
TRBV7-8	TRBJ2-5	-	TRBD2	CASSLSWGGQYF	TGTGCCAGCAGCTTATCCTGGGGGGGCCAGTACTTC
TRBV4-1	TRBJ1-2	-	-	CASSQETVSYGYTF	TGCGCCAGCAGCCAAGAAACAGTCAGCTATGGCTACACCTTC
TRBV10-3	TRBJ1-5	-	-	CAISESGQINSNQPQHF	TGTGCCATCAGTGAAAGCGGACAGATCAATAGCAATCAGCCCCAGCATTTT
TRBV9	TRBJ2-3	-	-	CASSVRAGATDTQYF	TGTGCCAGCAGCGTACGGGCGGGGGCCACAGATACGCAGTATTTT
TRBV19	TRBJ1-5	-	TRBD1	CASSWDRAINQPQHF	TGTGCCAGCTCATGGGACAGGGCCATCAATCAGCCCCAGCATTTT
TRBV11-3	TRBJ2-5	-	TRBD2	CASRQYTRGDGETQYF	TGTGCCAGCAGACAGTATACCCGGGGGGATGGAGAGACCCAGTACTTC
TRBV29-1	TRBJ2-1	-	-	CSAGSNFYNEQFF	TGCAGCGCCGGGAGCAACTTCTACAATGAGCAGTTCTTC
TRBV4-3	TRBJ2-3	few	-	CASSQGAIVASTDTQYF	TGCGCCAGCAGCCAAGGCGCAATTGTAGCTAGCACAGATACGCAGTATTTT
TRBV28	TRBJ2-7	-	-	CASSLGLGSLYEQYF	TGTGCCAGCAGTTTAGGCCTCGGTAGCCTCTACGAGCAGTACTTC
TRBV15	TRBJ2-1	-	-	CATSGRGSYNEQFF	TGTGCCACCAGCGGCAGAGGCTCTTACAATGAGCAGTTCTTC